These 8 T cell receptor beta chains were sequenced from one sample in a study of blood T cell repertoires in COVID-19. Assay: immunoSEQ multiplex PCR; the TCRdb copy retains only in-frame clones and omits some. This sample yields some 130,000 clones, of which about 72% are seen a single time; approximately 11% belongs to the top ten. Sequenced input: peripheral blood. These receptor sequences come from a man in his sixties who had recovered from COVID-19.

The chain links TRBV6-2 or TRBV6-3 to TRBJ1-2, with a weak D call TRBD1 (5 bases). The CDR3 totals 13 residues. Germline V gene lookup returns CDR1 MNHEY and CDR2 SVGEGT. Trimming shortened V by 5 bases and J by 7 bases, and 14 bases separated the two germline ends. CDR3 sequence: CASSTPGGFGYTF. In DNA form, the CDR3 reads TGTGCCAGCAGTACGCCGGGGGGTTTTGGCTACACCTTC.

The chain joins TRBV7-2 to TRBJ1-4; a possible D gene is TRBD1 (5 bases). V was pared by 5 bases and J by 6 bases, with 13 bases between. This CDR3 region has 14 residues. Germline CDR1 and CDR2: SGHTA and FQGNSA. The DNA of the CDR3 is TGTGCCAGCAGCACCCAGGGAGGGTATGAAAAACTGTTTTTT. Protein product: CASSTQGGYEKLFF.

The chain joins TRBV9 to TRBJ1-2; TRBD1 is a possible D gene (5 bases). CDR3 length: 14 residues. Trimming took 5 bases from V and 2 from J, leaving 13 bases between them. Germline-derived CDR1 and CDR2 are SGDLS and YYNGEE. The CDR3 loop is CASRAPGGNYGYTF. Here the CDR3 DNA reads TGTGCCAGCAGGGCCCCCGGGGGGAACTATGGCTACACCTTC. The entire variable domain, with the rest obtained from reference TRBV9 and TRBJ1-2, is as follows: DSGVTQTPKHLITATGQRVTLRCSPRSGDLSVYWYQQSLDQGLQFLIQYYNGEERAKGNILERFSAQQFPDLHSELNLSSLELGDSALYFCASRAPGGNYGYTFGSGTRLTVV.

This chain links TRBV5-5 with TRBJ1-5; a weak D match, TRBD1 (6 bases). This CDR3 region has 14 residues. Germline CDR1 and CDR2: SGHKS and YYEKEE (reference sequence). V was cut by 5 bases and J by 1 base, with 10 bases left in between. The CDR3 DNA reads TGTGCCAGCAGGGCCGGGACAAGCAATCAGCCCCAGCATTTT. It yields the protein CASRAGTSNQPQHF.

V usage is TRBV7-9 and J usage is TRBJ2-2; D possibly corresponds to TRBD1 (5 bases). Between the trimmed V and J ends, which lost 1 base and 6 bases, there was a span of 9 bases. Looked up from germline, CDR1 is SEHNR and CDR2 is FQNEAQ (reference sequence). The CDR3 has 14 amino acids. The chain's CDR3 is CASSLGGNAGELFF. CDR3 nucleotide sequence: TGTGCCAGCAGCTTAGGGGGCAACGCCGGGGAGCTGTTTTTT.

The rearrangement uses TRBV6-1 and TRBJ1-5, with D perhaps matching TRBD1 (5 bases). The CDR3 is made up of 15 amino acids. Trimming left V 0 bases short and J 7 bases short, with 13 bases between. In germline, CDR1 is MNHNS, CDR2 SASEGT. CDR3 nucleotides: TGTGCCAGCAGTGAAGCGCCCGGACAATCCCAGCCCCAGCATTTT. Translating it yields CASSEAPGQSQPQHF.

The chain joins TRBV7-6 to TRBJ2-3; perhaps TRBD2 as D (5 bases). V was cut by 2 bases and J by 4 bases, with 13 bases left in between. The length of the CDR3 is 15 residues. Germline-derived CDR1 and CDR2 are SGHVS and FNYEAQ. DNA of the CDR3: TGTGCCAGCAGCTTAAACTCCCTAGCACCAGATACGCAGTATTTT. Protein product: CASSLNSLAPDTQYF. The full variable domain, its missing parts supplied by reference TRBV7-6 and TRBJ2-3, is GAGVSQSPRYKVTKRGQDVALRCDPISGHVSLYWYRQALGQGPEFLTYFNYEAQQDKSGLPNDRFSAERPEGSISTLTIQRTEQRDSAMYRCASSLNSLAPDTQYFGPGTRLTVL.

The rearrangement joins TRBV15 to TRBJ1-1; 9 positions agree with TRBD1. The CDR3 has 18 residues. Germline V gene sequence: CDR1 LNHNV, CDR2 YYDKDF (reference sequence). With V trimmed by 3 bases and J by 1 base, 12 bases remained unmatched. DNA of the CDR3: TGTGCCACCAGCAGGTCCCAGAGGACAGGGGACGGGAACACTGAAGCTTTCTTT. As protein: CATSRSQRTGDGNTEAFF.